This TCR beta chain is drawn from a study of CD8+CD57+ T cells in acquired aplastic anemia. Across the whole study: Mean DNA quantity obtained from sorted CD4+ and CD8+ cells was about 3.2 ug.

Profiles of TCR beta VDJ and CDR3 were generated from a genomic DNA template. TCRdb ran MiXCR on the reads and lists one entry per CDR3 protein. The sample carries about 270,000 distinct CDR3 sequences, approximately 80% recorded once. To note about this clonotype: Its antigen is as yet unknown.

The CDR3 extends over 13 amino acids. V lost 1 base and J lost 6, with 6 bases in between. Study results and caveats: Patients and controls had in common 25 to 30 CD8+ CDR3 sequences. Controls and patients did not differ significantly in CD8+ Simpson's diversity.

An expansion of CD8+CD57+ cells by flow cytometry had been shown in patients chosen for sequencing. Patients were treatment-naive when blood was sampled. The TCR originated in a human donor with aplastic anemia. The sequenced material came from sorted CD4+, CD8+, or CD8+CD57+ T cells (not recorded which) from PBMCs. The chain recombines TRBV12-3 or TRBV12-4 with TRBJ2-2; D not certain. The CDR3 protein is CASSLGVSGELFF. The CDR3 nucleotides read TGTGCCAGCAGTTTAGGGGTCTCCGGGGAGCTGTTTTTT.